Shown below are 20 T cell receptor beta chains from a single sample sequenced in a study of T cells in Graves' hyperthyroidism and ophthalmopathy. The investigators amplified TCR beta CDR3 regions from RNA transcripts. HTBI primers drove first-round RT-PCR of the TCR CDR3. TCRdb analysed the multiplex PCR reads with MiXCR anew, one entry per CDR3 protein. The sample carries fewer than 700,000 distinct CDR3 sequences, 16% recorded once. Sequencing input: blood. The origin of the receptors is a woman in her twenties or thirties with Graves' hyperthyroidism.

This clonotype has a count of ten or more. The V and J genes are TRBV11-2 and TRBJ2-7; D gene unclear. V was cut by 1 base and J by 5 bases, with 6 bases left in between. The CDR3 has 12 residues. Germline V lookup: CDR1 SGHAT, CDR2 FQNNGV. CDR3 coding DNA: TGTGCCAGCAGCTTAGGGCGGAACGAGCAGTACTTC. Residues: CASSLGRNEQYF.

There are a few counts of this clonotype. The chain uses TRBV12-3 or TRBV12-4 and TRBJ1-2; 10 nucleotides align to TRBD1. The V and J ends lost 4 bases and 4 bases, in that order; junction bases with no gene match: 3. CDR3 length: 14 residues. CDR3 DNA sequence: TGTGCCAGCAGTTCCGGGACAGGGGTCTATGGCTACACCTTC. Its protein product is CASSSGTGVYGYTF.

This clonotype has only a few counts. The chain couples TRBV28 to TRBJ2-4, with D unclear. In germline, CDR1 is MDHEN, CDR2 SYDVKM. Deletions cut 3 bases from V and 2 bases from J, with 17 bases between. The CDR3 consists of 17 residues. The CDR3 bases are TGTGCCAGCAGTTTTATCGACTCGGGCAGGTCCAAAAACATTCAGTACTTC. Its protein is CASSFIDSGRSKNIQYF.

This clonotype was seen a few times. The chain joins TRBV4-1 to TRBJ2-6, with unresolved D. The CDR3 totals 14 residues. Per the germline V gene, CDR1 is MGHRA and CDR2 is YSYEKL. V was cut by 5 bases and J by 2 bases, with 7 bases left in between. CDR3 coding DNA: TGCGCCAGCAGCGTCCAGGCTGGGGCCAACGTCCTGACTTTC. This translates into CASSVQAGANVLTF.

On this clonotype itself: A much larger clone differs by one base, so this may be a read error. This chain joins TRBV11-2 and TRBJ2-5; no reliable D call. The CDR3 loop spans 14 amino acids. CDR1 and CDR2 from the germline V gene are SGHAT and FQNNGV. The CDR3 region has the DNA TGTGCCTGCAGCTTAAGATCTACTCGGGAGACCCAGTACTTC. Its protein is CACSLRSTRETQYF.

This clonotype showed up many times. The genes are TRBV27 and TRBJ1-1; tentative D call: TRBD1 (6 bases). CDR3 size: 16 residues. CDR1 and CDR2 (germline): MNHEY, SMNVEV (reference sequence). Trimming pared 2 bases from V and 2 bases from J, leaving 15 bases between. The CDR3 bases are TGTGCCAGCAGTTTAATTAGGGGGACCCCAAACACTGAAGCTTTCTTT. Translation gives CASSLIRGTPNTEAFF.

The chain has TRBV29-1 and TRBJ1-2; a possible D gene is TRBD1 (6 bases). The CDR3 spans 13 residues. Germline V gene data show CDR1 as SQVTM and CDR2 as ANQGSEA. Trimming removed 0 bases at V and 6 bases at J, with 11 bases between. The CDR3 region is CSVEDYREDGYTF. CDR3 in DNA: TGCAGCGTTGAAGATTACAGGGAAGATGGCTACACCTTC.

This clonotype was seen more than once but under ten times. The chain combines TRBV5-4 with TRBJ2-1; D gene uncertain. The CDR3 length is 12 residues. Trimming stripped 1 base from V and 7 bases from J, with 6 bases between. Germline V gene sequence: CDR1 SGHNT, CDR2 YYREEE (reference sequence). CDR3 in amino acids: CASSLPANEQFF. In DNA form, the CDR3 reads TGTGCCAGCAGCTTGCCCGCGAATGAGCAGTTCTTC.

This clonotype was detected ten times or more. The genes are TRBV20-1 and TRBJ2-7, with D perhaps matching TRBD2 (6 bases). Germline lookup yields CDR1 DFQATT and CDR2 SNEGSKA (reference sequence). The CDR3 covers 14 residues. V gave up 0 bases and J gave up 1 base, with 10 bases separating them. CDR3 residues: CSAREGGESYEQYF. The CDR3 nucleotides are TGCAGTGCTAGAGAAGGAGGGGAATCCTACGAGCAGTACTTC.

This sequence joins TRBV10-3 and TRBJ2-4; TRBD2 aligns across 7 bases. CDR1 is ENHRY, CDR2 SYGVKD, per germline. The CDR3 contains 17 residues. J was trimmed by 0 bases and V by 0 bases; bases with no gene match: 5. CDR3 DNA sequence: TGTGCCATCAGTGAGTCGATGGGGGAGGGAGCCAAAAACATTCAGTACTTC. Its translation is CAISESMGEGAKNIQYF.

At least ten counts were recorded for this clonotype. This chain joins TRBV28 and TRBJ1-1, with 7 bases aligning to TRBD1. This CDR3 is built from 12 residues. V was clipped by 2 bases and J by 10 bases; unmatched bases: 4. CDR1 and CDR2 from the germline V gene are MDHEN and SYDVKM. CDR3 DNA sequence: TGTGCCAGCAGTTTAGAGACAGGGCGAGCTTTCTTT. Encoded protein: CASSLETGRAFF.

This clonotype was observed at least ten times. The genes are TRBV7-2 and TRBJ1-6; D gene ambiguous. Germline V gives CDR1 SGHTA, CDR2 FQGNSA. V was clipped by 3 bases and J by 6 bases, with 9 bases between them. This CDR3 region has 14 residues. CDR3 coding DNA: TGTGCCAGCAGCTTTGGACTGTTTAATTCACCCCTCCACTTT. The encoded protein is CASSFGLFNSPLHF.

About this clonotype itself: Since a much larger clone is just one base distant, this may be a read error. The chain joins TRBV11-3 to TRBJ2-5; tentatively, D is TRBD1 or TRBD2 (5 bases each). CDR3 length equals 14 residues. Germline-derived CDR1 and CDR2 are SGHNT and YENEEA. Trimming took 8 bases from V and 2 from J, leaving 15 bases between them. The CDR3 here is CASVRGGGQETQYF. The CDR3 bases are TGTGCCAGCGTTAGGGGTGGGGGACAAGAGACCCAGTACTTC.

This clonotype has ten or more counts. This chain uses TRBV20-1 with TRBJ2-2, with D maybe TRBD2 (6 bases). CDR1 and CDR2 (germline): DFQATT, SNEGSKA (reference sequence). Trimming shortened V by 6 bases and J by 1 base, and 18 bases separated the two germline ends. This CDR3 is built from 16 residues. The CDR3 protein is CSAHPIAAMNTGELFF. The CDR3 DNA is TGCAGTGCCCACCCGATAGCGGCCATGAACACCGGGGAGCTGTTTTTT.

This clonotype has at least ten counts. This chain joins TRBV12-3 or TRBV12-4 and TRBJ1-1, with D hard to call. CDR3 length: 14 amino acids. Deletions cut 5 bases from V and 5 bases from J, with 15 bases between. The DNA for the CDR3 is TGTGCCAGCAGTCCCTCCGGGCGCCTGACTGAAGCTTTCTTT. This encodes CASSPSGRLTEAFF.

This clonotype was seen a few times. CDR3 in amino acids: CAWSPLGGIDEQYF. For the CDR3, the DNA is TGTGCCTGGAGTCCACTCGGCGGGATAGACGAGCAGTACTTC. This sequence joins TRBV30 and TRBJ2-7; D perhaps matches TRBD2 (6 bases). V was clipped by 2 bases and J by 5 bases, with 16 bases between them. Per the germline V gene, CDR1 is GTSNPN and CDR2 is SVGIG (reference sequence). This CDR3 has 14 amino acids.

A few counts support this clonotype. V is TRBV9 and J is TRBJ2-7; TRBD2 matches at 9 bases. The CDR3 covers 15 residues. The germline CDR1 and CDR2 sequences are SGDLS and YYNGEE. V shed 0 bases and J 6 bases; nucleotides not matched to a gene: 7. The CDR3 DNA sequence: TGTGCCAGCAGCGTAGCGGTAGCGGGGGCTACCGAGCAGTACTTC. As protein: CASSVAVAGATEQYF.

The chain couples TRBV2 to TRBJ1-2; 10 bases fit TRBD1. Germline CDR1 and CDR2: SNHLY and FYNNEI. This CDR3 comprises 15 residues. Trimming removed 6 bases from V and 3 bases from J; junction bases left unmatched: 7. The CDR3 nucleotides read TGTGCCAGCAGAAGACAGGGGGCAGAGGACTATGGCTACACCTTC. Its translation: CASRRQGAEDYGYTF. Filled out from reference TRBV2 and TRBJ1-2, the complete variable domain reads EPEVTQTPSHQVTQMGQEVILRCVPISNHLYFYWYRQILGQKVEFLVSFYNNEISEKSEIFDDQFSVERPDGSNFTLKIRSTKLEDSAMYFCASRRQGAEDYGYTFGSGTRLTVV.

This clonotype was counted a few times. The chain couples TRBV29-1 to TRBJ2-7; 10 nucleotides agree with TRBD2. V shed 4 bases and J 8 bases; nucleotides not matched to a gene: 8. Germline loops: CDR1 SQVTM, CDR2 ANQGSEA. The length of the CDR3 is 13 residues. The DNA for the CDR3 is TGCAGCGTTGGGTCTAGCGGGAGATTTAAGCAGTACTTC. This encodes CSVGSSGRFKQYF.

This clonotype has a handful of counts. The chain links TRBV4-1 to TRBJ1-1; D not certain. The CDR3 is 15 residues long. V lost 0 bases, J lost 1 base, and 9 bases lay in between. Germline CDR1 MGHRA, CDR2 YSYEKL. CDR3 loop: CASSQDQYGNTEAFF. CDR3 sequence (DNA): TGCGCCAGCAGCCAAGATCAGTACGGGAACACTGAAGCTTTCTTT.